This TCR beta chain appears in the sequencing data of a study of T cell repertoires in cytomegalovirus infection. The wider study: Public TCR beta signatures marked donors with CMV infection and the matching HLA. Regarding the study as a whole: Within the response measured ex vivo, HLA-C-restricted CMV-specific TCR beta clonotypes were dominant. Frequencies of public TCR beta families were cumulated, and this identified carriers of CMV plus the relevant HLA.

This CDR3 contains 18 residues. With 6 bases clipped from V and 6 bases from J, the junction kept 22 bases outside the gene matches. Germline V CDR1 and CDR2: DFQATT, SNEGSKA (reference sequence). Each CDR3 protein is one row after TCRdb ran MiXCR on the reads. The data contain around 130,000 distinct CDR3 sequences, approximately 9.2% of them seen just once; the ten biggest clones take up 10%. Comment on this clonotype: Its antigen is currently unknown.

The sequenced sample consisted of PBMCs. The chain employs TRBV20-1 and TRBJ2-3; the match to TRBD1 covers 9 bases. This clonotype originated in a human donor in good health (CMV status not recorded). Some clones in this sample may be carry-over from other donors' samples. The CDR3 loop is CSARGQGGGALTRDTQYF. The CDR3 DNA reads TGCAGTGCGCGGGGACAGGGCGGGGGAGCGCTTACTCGGGATACGCAGTATTTT.